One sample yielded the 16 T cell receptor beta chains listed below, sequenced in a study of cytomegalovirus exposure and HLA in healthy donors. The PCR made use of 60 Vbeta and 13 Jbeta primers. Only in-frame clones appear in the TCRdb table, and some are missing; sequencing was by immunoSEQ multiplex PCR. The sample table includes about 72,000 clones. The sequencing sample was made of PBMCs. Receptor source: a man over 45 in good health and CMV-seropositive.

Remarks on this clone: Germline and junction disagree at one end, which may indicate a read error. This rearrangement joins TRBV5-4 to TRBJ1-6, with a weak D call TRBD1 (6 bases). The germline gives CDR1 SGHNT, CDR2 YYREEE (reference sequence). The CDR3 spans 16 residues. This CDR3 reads CASSLEPGHLNSPLHF. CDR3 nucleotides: TGTGCCAGCAGCCTGGAACCGGGACACCTTAATTCCCCCCTCCACTTT.

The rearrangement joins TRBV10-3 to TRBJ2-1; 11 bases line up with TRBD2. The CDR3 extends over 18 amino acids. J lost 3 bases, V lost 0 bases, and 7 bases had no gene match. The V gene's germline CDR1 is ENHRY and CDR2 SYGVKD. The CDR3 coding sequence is TGTGCCATCAGTGAGTCCGTAGCGGGGGGGTTGATCTACAATGAGCAGTTCTTC. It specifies CAISESVAGGLIYNEQFF.

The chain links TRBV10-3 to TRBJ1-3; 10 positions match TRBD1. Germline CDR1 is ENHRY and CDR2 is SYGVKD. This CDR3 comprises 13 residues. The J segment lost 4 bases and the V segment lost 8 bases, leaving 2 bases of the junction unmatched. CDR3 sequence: CAIGDRGGNTIYF. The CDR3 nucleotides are TGTGCCATCGGGGACAGGGGCGGAAACACCATATATTTT.

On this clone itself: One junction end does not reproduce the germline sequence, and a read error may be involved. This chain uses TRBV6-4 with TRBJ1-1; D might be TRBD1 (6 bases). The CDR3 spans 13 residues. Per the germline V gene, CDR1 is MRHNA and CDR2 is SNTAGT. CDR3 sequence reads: CASSYSGQTEAFF. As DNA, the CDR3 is TGTGCCAGCAGTTACTCAGGACAGACTGAAGCTTTCTTT.

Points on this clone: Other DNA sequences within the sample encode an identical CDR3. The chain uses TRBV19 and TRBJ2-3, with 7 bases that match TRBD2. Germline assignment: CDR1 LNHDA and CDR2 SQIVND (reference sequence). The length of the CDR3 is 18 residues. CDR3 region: CVISKLEGLAVSTDTQYF. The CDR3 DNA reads TGTGTCATCAGTAAGTTGGAGGGTCTAGCGGTTAGCACAGATACGCAGTATTTT.

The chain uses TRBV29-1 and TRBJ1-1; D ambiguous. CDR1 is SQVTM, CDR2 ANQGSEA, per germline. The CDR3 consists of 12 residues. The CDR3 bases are TGCGCACTCGGTGGGCAGACCGGTCCTACTTTCTTT. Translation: CALGGQTGPTFF.

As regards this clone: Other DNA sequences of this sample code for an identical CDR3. CDR3 in DNA: TGTGCCAGCAGTGGGACAGGGGGGGATCAGCCCCAGCATTTT. Protein: CASSGTGGDQPQHF. The gene calls are TRBV2 and TRBJ1-5, with 10 positions matching TRBD1. The germline V gene has CDR1 SNHLY and CDR2 FYNNEI. V lost 4 bases and J lost 5; bases outside the gene matches: 2. The CDR3 is 14 amino acids. The variable domain in full, with the rest retrieved from reference TRBV2 and TRBJ1-5, is EPEVTQTPSHQVTQMGQEVILRCVPISNHLYFYWYRQILGQKVEFLVSFYNNEISEKSEIFDDQFSVERPDGSNFTLKIRSTKLEDSAMYFCASSGTGGDQPQHFGDGTRLSIL.

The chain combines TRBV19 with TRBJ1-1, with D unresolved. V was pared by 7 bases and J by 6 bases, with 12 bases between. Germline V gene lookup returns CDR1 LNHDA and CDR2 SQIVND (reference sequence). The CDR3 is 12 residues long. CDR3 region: CASKTGGSEAFF. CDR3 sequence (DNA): TGTGCCAGTAAAACCGGAGGGTCTGAAGCTTTCTTT. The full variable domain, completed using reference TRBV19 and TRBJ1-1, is DGGITQSPKYLFRKEGQNVTLSCEQNLNHDAMYWYRQDPGQGLRLIYYSQIVNDFQKGDIAEGYSVSREKKESFPLTVTSAQKNPTAFYLCASKTGGSEAFFGQGTRLTVV.

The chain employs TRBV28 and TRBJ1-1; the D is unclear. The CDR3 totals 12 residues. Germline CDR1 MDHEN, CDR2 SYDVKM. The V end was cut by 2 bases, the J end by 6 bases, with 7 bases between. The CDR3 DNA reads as TGTGCCAGCAGTTTAATGGCCTCTGAAGCTTTCTTT. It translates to CASSLMASEAFF.

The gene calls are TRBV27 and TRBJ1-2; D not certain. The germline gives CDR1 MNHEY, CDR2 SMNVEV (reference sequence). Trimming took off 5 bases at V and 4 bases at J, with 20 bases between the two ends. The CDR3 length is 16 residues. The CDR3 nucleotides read TGTGCCAGCAGTCTAACCCAAGAGGAGCGAGGCTATGGCTACACCTTC. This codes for CASSLTQEERGYGYTF.

The DNA for the CDR3 is TGCGCCAGCAGCCCCGGACAGGATAATGAAAAACTGTTTTTT. This sequence encodes CASSPGQDNEKLFF. The chain couples TRBV5-1 to TRBJ1-4; 7 bases are a match to TRBD1. The germline V gene has CDR1 SGHRS and CDR2 YFSETQ. J was trimmed by 4 bases and V by 4 bases; bases with no gene match: 4. The CDR3 contains 14 residues.

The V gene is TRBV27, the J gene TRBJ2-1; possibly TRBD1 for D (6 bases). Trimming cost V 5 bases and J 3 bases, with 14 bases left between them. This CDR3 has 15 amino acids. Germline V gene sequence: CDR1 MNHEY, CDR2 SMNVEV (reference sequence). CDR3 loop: CASSPTPRGYNEQFF. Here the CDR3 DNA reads TGTGCCAGCAGTCCCACACCCAGGGGCTACAATGAGCAGTTCTTC.

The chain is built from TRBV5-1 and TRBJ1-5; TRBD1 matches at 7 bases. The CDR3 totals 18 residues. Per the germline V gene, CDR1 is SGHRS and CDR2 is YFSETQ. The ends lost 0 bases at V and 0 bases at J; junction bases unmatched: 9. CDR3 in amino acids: CASSLGGDSKDSNQPQHF. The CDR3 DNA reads TGCGCCAGCAGCTTGGGGGGGGACAGCAAAGATAGCAATCAGCCCCAGCATTTT.

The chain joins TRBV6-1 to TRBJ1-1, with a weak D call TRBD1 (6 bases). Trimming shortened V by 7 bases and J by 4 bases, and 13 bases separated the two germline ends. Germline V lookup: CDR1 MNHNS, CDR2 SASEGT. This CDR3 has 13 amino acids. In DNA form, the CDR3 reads TGTGCCAGCACCTTGGGGGGGGCCACTGAAGCTTTCTTT. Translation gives CASTLGGATEAFF.

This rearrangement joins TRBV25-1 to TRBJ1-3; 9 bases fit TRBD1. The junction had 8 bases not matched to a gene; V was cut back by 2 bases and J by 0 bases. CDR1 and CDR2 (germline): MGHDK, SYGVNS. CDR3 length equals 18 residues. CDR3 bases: TGTGCCAGCAGTGAAGGGACAGGGCTCTTCAGCTCTGGAAACACCATATATTTT. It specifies CASSEGTGLFSSGNTIYF.

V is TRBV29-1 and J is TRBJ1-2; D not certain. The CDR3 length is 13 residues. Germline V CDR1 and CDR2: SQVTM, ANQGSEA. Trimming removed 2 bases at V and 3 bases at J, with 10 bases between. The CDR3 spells CSVESKADYGYTF. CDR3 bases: TGCAGCGTTGAAAGTAAGGCGGACTATGGCTACACCTTC.